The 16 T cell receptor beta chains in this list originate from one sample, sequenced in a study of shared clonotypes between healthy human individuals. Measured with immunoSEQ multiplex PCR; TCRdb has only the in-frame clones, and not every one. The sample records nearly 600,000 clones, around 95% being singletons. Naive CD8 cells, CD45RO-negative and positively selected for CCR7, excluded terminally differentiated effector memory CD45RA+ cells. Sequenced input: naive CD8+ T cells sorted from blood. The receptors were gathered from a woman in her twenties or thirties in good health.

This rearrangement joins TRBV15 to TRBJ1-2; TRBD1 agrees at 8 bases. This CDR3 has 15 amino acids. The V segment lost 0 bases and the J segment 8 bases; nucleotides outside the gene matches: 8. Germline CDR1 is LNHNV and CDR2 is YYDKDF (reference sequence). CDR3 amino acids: CATSRDLTGAWGYTF. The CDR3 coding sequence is TGTGCCACCAGCAGAGATCTGACAGGGGCATGGGGCTACACCTTC.

The CDR3 protein is CASSYGLAGVDTQYF. DNA for the CDR3: TGTGCCAGCAGTTATGGACTAGCGGGAGTAGATACGCAGTATTTT. The gene calls are TRBV6-6 and TRBJ2-3; 13 nucleotides line up with TRBD2. There are 15 residues in the CDR3. Trimming took 3 bases from V and 5 from J; bases not matched to a gene: 2. CDR1 MNHNY and CDR2 SVGAGI come from the germline V gene (reference sequence).

CDR3 sequence reads: CASSSYSRGTDPKQYF. The CDR3 DNA is TGTGCCAGCAGCAGCTATTCCCGTGGAACAGACCCGAAGCAGTACTTC. The J gene is TRBJ2-7, the V gene TRBV11-2, with D unresolved. This CDR3 region has 16 residues. Trimming removed 5 bases at V and 8 bases at J, with 25 bases between. In germline, CDR1 is SGHAT, CDR2 FQNNGV.

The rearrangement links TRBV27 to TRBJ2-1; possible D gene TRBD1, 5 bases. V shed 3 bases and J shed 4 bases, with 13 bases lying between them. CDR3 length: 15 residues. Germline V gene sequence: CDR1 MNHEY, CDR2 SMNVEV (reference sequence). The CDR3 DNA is TGTGCCAGCAGTTTTACCAGGGAAGGATACAATGAGCAGTTCTTC. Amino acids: CASSFTREGYNEQFF.

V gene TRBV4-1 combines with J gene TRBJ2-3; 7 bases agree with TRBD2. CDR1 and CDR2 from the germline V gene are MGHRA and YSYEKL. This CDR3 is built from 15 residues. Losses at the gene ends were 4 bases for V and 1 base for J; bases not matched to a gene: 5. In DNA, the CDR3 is TGCGCCAGCAGCCCGCGGGACTACCGCACAGATACGCAGTATTTT. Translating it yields CASSPRDYRTDTQYF.

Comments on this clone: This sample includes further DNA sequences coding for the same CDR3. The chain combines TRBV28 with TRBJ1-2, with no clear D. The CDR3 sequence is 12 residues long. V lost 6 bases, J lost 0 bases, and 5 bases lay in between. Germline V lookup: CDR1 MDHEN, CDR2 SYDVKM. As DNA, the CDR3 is TGTGCCAGCAGAGGTTCTAACTATGGCTACACCTTC. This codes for CASRGSNYGYTF.

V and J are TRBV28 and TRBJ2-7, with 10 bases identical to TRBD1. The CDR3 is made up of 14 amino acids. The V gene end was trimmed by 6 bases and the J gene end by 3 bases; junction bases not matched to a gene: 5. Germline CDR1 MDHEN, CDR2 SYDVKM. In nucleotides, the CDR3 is TGTGCCAGCAGATACGGACAGGGGGTCTACGAGCAGTACTTC. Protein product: CASRYGQGVYEQYF.

CDR3 residues: CASSGNGGTEAFF. DNA for the CDR3: TGTGCCAGCAGCGGAAATGGAGGCACTGAAGCTTTCTTT. The chain uses TRBV5-4 and TRBJ1-1, with D unresolved. This CDR3 comprises 13 residues. Trimming cost V 4 bases and J 4 bases, with 11 bases left between them. Germline loops: CDR1 SGHNT, CDR2 YYREEE (reference sequence).

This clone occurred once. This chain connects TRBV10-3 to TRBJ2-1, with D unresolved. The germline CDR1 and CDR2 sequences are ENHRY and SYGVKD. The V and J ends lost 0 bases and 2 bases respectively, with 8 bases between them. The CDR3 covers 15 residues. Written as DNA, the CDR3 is TGTGCCATCAGTGAGTCTGGCGGAGCCTACAATGAGCAGTTCTTC. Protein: CAISESGGAYNEQFF.

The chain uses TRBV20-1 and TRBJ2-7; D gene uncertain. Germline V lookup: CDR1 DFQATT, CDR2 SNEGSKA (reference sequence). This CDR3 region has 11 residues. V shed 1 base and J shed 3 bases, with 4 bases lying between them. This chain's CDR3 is CSARVVYEQYF. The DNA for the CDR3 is TGCAGTGCTAGAGTAGTCTACGAGCAGTACTTC.

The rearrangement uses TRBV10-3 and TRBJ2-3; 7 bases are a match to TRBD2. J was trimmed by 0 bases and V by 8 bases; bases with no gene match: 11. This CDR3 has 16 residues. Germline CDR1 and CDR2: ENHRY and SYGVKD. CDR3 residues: CAIGLNSGYSTDTQYF. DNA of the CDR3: TGTGCCATCGGACTAAATAGCGGGTATAGCACAGATACGCAGTATTTT.

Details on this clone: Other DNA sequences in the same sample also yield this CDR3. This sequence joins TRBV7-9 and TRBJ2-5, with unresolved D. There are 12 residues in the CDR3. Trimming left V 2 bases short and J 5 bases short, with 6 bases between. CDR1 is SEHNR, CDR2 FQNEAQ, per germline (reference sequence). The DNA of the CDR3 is TGTGCCAGCAGCTTACTGGGGGAGACCCAGTACTTC. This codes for CASSLLGETQYF.

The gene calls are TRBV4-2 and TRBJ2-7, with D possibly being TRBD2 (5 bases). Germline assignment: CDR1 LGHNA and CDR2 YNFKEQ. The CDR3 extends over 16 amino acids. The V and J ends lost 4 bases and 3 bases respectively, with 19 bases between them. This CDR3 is CASSPPGELGGYEQYF. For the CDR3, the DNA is TGTGCCAGCAGCCCCCCCGGAGAACTAGGCGGCTACGAGCAGTACTTC.

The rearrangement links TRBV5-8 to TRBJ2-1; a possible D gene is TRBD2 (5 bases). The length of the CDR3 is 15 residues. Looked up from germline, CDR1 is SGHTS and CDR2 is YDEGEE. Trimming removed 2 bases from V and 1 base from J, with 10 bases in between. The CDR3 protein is CASSFGGPSYNEQFF. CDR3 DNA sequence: TGTGCCAGCAGCTTCGGCGGGCCATCCTACAATGAGCAGTTCTTC.

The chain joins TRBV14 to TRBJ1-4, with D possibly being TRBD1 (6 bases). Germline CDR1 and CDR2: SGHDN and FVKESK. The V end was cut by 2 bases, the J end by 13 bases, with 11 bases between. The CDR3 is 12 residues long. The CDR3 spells CASSQRAQGLFF. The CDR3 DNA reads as TGTGCCAGCAGCCAACGAGCACAGGGACTGTTTTTT.

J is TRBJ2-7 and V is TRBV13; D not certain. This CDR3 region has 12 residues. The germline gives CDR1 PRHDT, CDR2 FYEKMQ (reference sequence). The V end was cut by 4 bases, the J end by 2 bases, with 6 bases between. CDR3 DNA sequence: TGTGCCAGCAGCTCCACCCCCTACGAGCAGTACTTC. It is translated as CASSSTPYEQYF.